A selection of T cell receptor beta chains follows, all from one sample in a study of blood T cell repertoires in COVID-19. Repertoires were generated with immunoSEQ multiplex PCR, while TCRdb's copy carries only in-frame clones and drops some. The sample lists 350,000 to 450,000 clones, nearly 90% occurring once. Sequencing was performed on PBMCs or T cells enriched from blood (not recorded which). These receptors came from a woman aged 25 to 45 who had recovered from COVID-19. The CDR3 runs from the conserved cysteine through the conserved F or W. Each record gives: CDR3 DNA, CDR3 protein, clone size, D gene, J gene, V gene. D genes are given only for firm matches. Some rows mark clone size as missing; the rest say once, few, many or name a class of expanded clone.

DNA: TGTGCCATCAGCAGGGAGGGCAGACAGGGGCTCTATGGCTACACCTTC
CDR3: CAISREGRQGLYGYTF
size: .
D: TRBD1
J: TRBJ1-2
V: TRBV10-3

DNA: TGCGCCAGCAGTGACAGGAGCACAGATACGCAGTATTTT
CDR3: CASSDRSTDTQYF
size: .
D: .
J: TRBJ2-3
V: TRBV10-2

DNA: TGCAGCGTGAGGGGACAGGGGGCGTCTGGGGCCAACGTCCTGACTTTC
CDR3: CSVRGQGASGANVLTF
size: .
D: TRBD1
J: TRBJ2-6
V: TRBV29-1

DNA: TGTGCCTGGAGGCTTGTAAACAGGGTCGAAGCTTTCTTT
CDR3: CAWRLVNRVEAFF
size: .
D: .
J: TRBJ1-1
V: TRBV30

DNA: TGTGCCAGCACGGAGCAGGGTGCTTCACCCCTCCACTTT
CDR3: CASTEQGASPLHF
size: once
D: .
J: TRBJ1-6
V: TRBV2

DNA: TGTGCCAGCAGTTACTCAGCAAGAAACACTGAAGCTTTCTTT
CDR3: CASSYSARNTEAFF
size: .
D: .
J: TRBJ1-1
V: TRBV6-5

DNA: TGTGCCTGGCGTCAGGGTTCTAACTATGGCTACACCTTC
CDR3: CAWRQGSNYGYTF
size: .
D: .
J: TRBJ1-2
V: TRBV30

DNA: TGTGCCAGCAGCCTCCCTTGGGCCACCTACGAGCAGTACTTC
CDR3: CASSLPWATYEQYF
size: .
D: .
J: TRBJ2-7
V: TRBV16

DNA: TGTGCCAGCAGTGGGACAGGGCTAGGGCAGCCCCAGCATTTT
CDR3: CASSGTGLGQPQHF
size: .
D: TRBD1
J: TRBJ1-5
V: TRBV7-9

DNA: TGTGCCAGCAGTTACAACAGGGGGGGTGAGCAGTTCTTC
CDR3: CASSYNRGGEQFF
size: .
D: .
J: TRBJ2-1
V: TRBV6-2/TRBV6-3

DNA: TGTGCCAGCAGTTTATCTGGTAGCGGGCGGGCAGAGACCCAGTACTTC
CDR3: CASSLSGSGRAETQYF
size: .
D: TRBD2
J: TRBJ2-5
V: TRBV28

DNA: TGTGCCTGGAGTGCCGGGACAGGGTACGAGCAGTACTTC
CDR3: CAWSAGTGYEQYF
size: .
D: TRBD1
J: TRBJ2-7
V: TRBV30

DNA: TGTGCCAGCAGCCTGGGGAGCGGCAGGACCTACGAGCAGTACTTC
CDR3: CASSLGSGRTYEQYF
size: .
D: .
J: TRBJ2-7
V: TRBV3-1/TRBV3-2

DNA: TGTGCCAGCAGTAAGGACAGGGGAGGGTCACCCCTCCACTTT
CDR3: CASSKDRGGSPLHF
size: .
D: TRBD1
J: TRBJ1-6
V: TRBV6-6

DNA: TGTGCCAGCAGCTTAGTACAGGTACTGAACACTGAAGCTTTCTTT
CDR3: CASSLVQVLNTEAFF
size: .
D: .
J: TRBJ1-1
V: TRBV7-2

DNA: TGTGCCAGCAGCTTAGAGTGGGACTATCGAGGCCGAACCTACAATGAGCAGTTCTTC
CDR3: CASSLEWDYRGRTYNEQFF
size: once
D: TRBD2
J: TRBJ2-1
V: TRBV7-2

DNA: TGTGCCACCTGGAGTAACGTTGCCTACGAGCAGTACTTC
CDR3: CATWSNVAYEQYF
size: .
D: .
J: TRBJ2-7
V: TRBV28

DNA: TGTGCCAGCAGTTACCCGCCGGACCGGGATTTTGATGGCTACACCTTC
CDR3: CASSYPPDRDFDGYTF
size: .
D: .
J: TRBJ1-2
V: TRBV6-2/TRBV6-3

DNA: TGTGCCAGCAGCAGCCGGGACAGTACCTACGAGCAGTACTTC
CDR3: CASSSRDSTYEQYF
size: .
D: .
J: TRBJ2-7
V: TRBV21-1

DNA: TGCAGCGTTGAAACCGGGAGACAATACCGAAACTTC
CDR3: CSVETGRQYRNF
size: .
D: .
J: TRBJ2-5
V: TRBV29-1

DNA: TGTGCCAGCAGCCCGCGGACAGGGGTGAACACTGAAGCTTTCTTT
CDR3: CASSPRTGVNTEAFF
size: .
D: TRBD1
J: TRBJ1-1
V: TRBV5-6

DNA: TGTGCCAGCAGTGTCGACCGGGAGCGAGAGACCCAGTACTTC
CDR3: CASSVDRERETQYF
size: .
D: .
J: TRBJ2-5
V: TRBV27